The 28 T cell receptor beta chains reported below all come from one sample, sequenced in a study of T cell therapy after organ transplantation. Assay: immunoSEQ multiplex PCR; the TCRdb copy retains only in-frame clones and omits some. The sample lists about 48,000 clones; less than 95% were seen once. For these TCRs, the target antigens are not known. The starting material was CD8+ T cells from blood, obtained before autologous CMV-specific T cell therapy. Every receptor here comes from a human patient who had received a solid organ transplant and had CMV disease.

The chain carries TRBV6-4 and TRBJ2-7; tentatively, D is TRBD2 (6 bases). V was clipped by 0 bases and J by 0 bases, with 15 bases between them. The V gene's germline CDR1 is MRHNA and CDR2 SNTAGT. The CDR3 has 17 residues. CDR3 loop: CASSDSAPGVSSYEQYF. The CDR3 nucleotides read TGTGCCAGCAGTGACTCGGCGCCGGGGGTGAGCTCCTACGAGCAGTACTTC.

This clone was counted a single time. The rearrangement links TRBV7-9 to TRBJ2-1, with D perhaps assigned TRBD1 or TRBD2 (5 bases each). Trimming cost V 3 bases and J 6 bases, with 15 bases left between them. In germline, CDR1 is SEHNR, CDR2 FQNEAQ (reference sequence). The CDR3 length is 15 residues. CDR3 nucleotides: TGTGCCAGCAGCTTCCTCCGGGACCAAGTCAATGAGCAGTTCTTC. Translation gives CASSFLRDQVNEQFF.

V is TRBV11-3 and J is TRBJ1-1, with D tentatively TRBD1 (6 bases). Looked up from germline, CDR1 is SGHNT and CDR2 is YENEEA. The CDR3 spans 19 residues. Trimming shortened V by 0 bases and J by 1 base, and 21 bases separated the two germline ends. The CDR3 is CASSLDPGLGGVGNTEAFF. CDR3 sequence (DNA): TGTGCCAGCAGCTTAGATCCCGGGTTAGGGGGAGTAGGGAACACTGAAGCTTTCTTT.

The gene calls are TRBV2 and TRBJ2-3, with D perhaps assigned TRBD1 or TRBD2 (5 bases each). Trimming took off 4 bases at V and 2 bases at J, with 13 bases between the two ends. Germline CDR1 and CDR2: SNHLY and FYNNEI. This CDR3 has 15 amino acids. The CDR3, as DNA: TGTGCCAGCAGTGTGGGACGGAGGACCACAGATACGCAGTATTTT. This translates into CASSVGRRTTDTQYF.

J is TRBJ2-7 and V is TRBV4-1; D is unclear. V was cut by 1 base and J by 6 bases, with 10 bases left in between. The CDR3 runs 13 residues. Germline CDR1 MGHRA, CDR2 YSYEKL. The CDR3 loop is CASSQVIASEQYF. CDR3 coding DNA: TGCGCCAGCAGCCAAGTAATTGCGAGCGAGCAGTACTTC.

This clone occurred once. The V call is TRBV15, the J call TRBJ1-5; D is possibly TRBD1 (5 bases). The CDR3 length is 13 residues. The ends were cut back, 3 bases at V and 4 bases at J, with 7 bases in the middle. Germline V gene data show CDR1 as LNHNV and CDR2 as YYDKDF (reference sequence). CDR3 residues: CATSRGGNQPQHF. The CDR3 coding sequence is TGTGCCACCAGCAGGGGGGGGAATCAGCCCCAGCATTTT.

The chain has TRBV29-1 and TRBJ2-2; D is unresolved. Per the germline V gene, CDR1 is SQVTM and CDR2 is ANQGSEA. V lost 4 bases and J 2 bases, leaving 8 bases between the germline ends. The CDR3 contains 13 residues. DNA of the CDR3: TGCAGCGTTGCCCAGGCAAACACCGGGGAGCTGTTTTTT. Protein sequence: CSVAQANTGELFF.

The chain combines TRBV6-6 with TRBJ1-5; D unresolved. The length of the CDR3 is 13 residues. The germline CDR1 and CDR2 sequences are MNHNY and SVGAGI (reference sequence). Trimming removed 0 bases at V and 7 bases at J, with 7 bases between. The CDR3 DNA reads TGTGCCAGCAGTTACTCGAACGGCCAGCCCCAGCATTTT. Translation: CASSYSNGQPQHF.

This chain connects TRBV18 to TRBJ2-1, with D perhaps TRBD2 (6 bases). V lost 1 base and J 8 bases, leaving 12 bases between the germline ends. The CDR3 is 14 residues long. The germline CDR1 and CDR2 sequences are KGHSH and LQKENI. CDR3 nucleotide sequence: TGTGCCAGCTCACCACAGACTAGTGGACATGAGCAGTTCTTC. This translates into CASSPQTSGHEQFF. Full variable domain (rest looked up from reference TRBV18 and TRBJ2-1): NAGVMQNPRHLVRRRGQEARLRCSPMKGHSHVYWYRQLPEEGLKFMVYLQKENIIDESGMPKERFSAEFPKEGPSILRIQQVVRGDSAAYFCASSPQTSGHEQFFGPGTRLTVL.

The V call is TRBV27, the J call TRBJ1-1; D not resolved. This CDR3 has 14 amino acids. V lost 0 bases, J lost 3 bases, and 8 bases lay in between. Looked up from germline, CDR1 is MNHEY and CDR2 is SMNVEV (reference sequence). The CDR3 reads CASSLSRFYTEAFF. In DNA, the CDR3 is TGTGCCAGCAGTTTATCGCGTTTCTACACTGAAGCTTTCTTT.

This CDR3 reads CASSGWDGANYGYTF. The CDR3 region has the DNA TGTGCCAGCAGCGGATGGGACGGAGCTAACTATGGCTACACCTTC. The J gene is TRBJ1-2, the V gene TRBV9; possible D gene TRBD1, 5 bases. Germline CDR1 SGDLS, CDR2 YYNGEE. CDR3 length equals 15 residues. V was cut by 3 bases and J by 0 bases, with 12 bases left in between.

This clone came up a few times. The gene calls are TRBV6-1 and TRBJ2-5; D could derive from TRBD1 or TRBD2 (5 bases each). The CDR3 sequence is 15 residues long. Trimming pared 0 bases from V and 4 bases from J, leaving 12 bases between. Germline V CDR1 and CDR2: MNHNS, SASEGT. The CDR3 DNA reads as TGTGCCAGCAGTGAAGCGGTAGAGGGGATAGAGACCCAGTACTTC. This codes for CASSEAVEGIETQYF.

This chain uses TRBV27 with TRBJ1-2; 10 bases agree with TRBD1. The trim removed 5 bases at V and 8 bases at J, leaving 8 bases unmatched. Per germline, CDR1 MNHEY and CDR2 SMNVEV (reference sequence). The CDR3 extends over 14 amino acids. The DNA for the CDR3 is TGTGCCAGCAGTCCAGCCGGGACAGGGGAGGGCTACACCTTC. This gives the protein CASSPAGTGEGYTF.

This chain uses TRBV7-9 with TRBJ1-1; a possible D gene is TRBD1 (6 bases). From germline, CDR1 is SEHNR and CDR2 FQNEAQ (reference sequence). The CDR3 totals 17 residues. V was cut by 5 bases and J by 1 base, with 20 bases left in between. CDR3 DNA: TGTGCCAGCAGCCGATCCGGGACAACGGTGGGGAACACTGAAGCTTTCTTT. Translating gives CASSRSGTTVGNTEAFF.

The chain employs TRBV29-1 and TRBJ2-7; 7 nucleotides align to TRBD1. The CDR3 is 13 amino acids. The germline gives CDR1 SQVTM, CDR2 ANQGSEA. V shed 6 bases, J shed 1 base, and the junction held 6 bases outside the gene matches. The CDR3 sequence is CSVMTGSSYEQYF. The CDR3 nucleotides are TGCAGCGTCATGACAGGGAGTTCCTACGAGCAGTACTTC.

This chain connects TRBV7-9 to TRBJ2-1; the D gene is possibly TRBD1 (6 bases). CDR3 length equals 15 residues. The germline gives CDR1 SEHNR, CDR2 FQNEAQ (reference sequence). V lost 8 bases to trimming and J lost 4 bases, with 18 bases between them. For the CDR3, the DNA is TGTGCCAGCCCTACAGACGGGACACATTACAATGAGCAGTTCTTC. Translating gives CASPTDGTHYNEQFF.

This clone was detected only once. The genes are TRBV30 and TRBJ1-2, with 8 positions matching TRBD1. The CDR3 length is 15 residues. Germline V gene lookup returns CDR1 GTSNPN and CDR2 SVGIG (reference sequence). The ends lost 4 bases at V and 3 bases at J; junction bases unmatched: 10. This CDR3 is CAWTLTTGDYYGYTF. The DNA of the CDR3 is TGTGCCTGGACCTTGACGACAGGGGATTACTATGGCTACACCTTC.

V and J are TRBV6-5 and TRBJ2-7; D is possibly TRBD2 (5 bases). The CDR3 loop spans 12 amino acids. The V gene's germline CDR1 is MNHEY and CDR2 SVGAGI. Trimming took off 2 bases at V and 7 bases at J, with 9 bases between the two ends. This CDR3 is CASSYTSGEQYF. In DNA, the CDR3 is TGTGCCAGCAGTTACACCTCGGGAGAGCAGTACTTC.

This clone was seen once. This chain links TRBV6-5 with TRBJ1-3; D may be TRBD1 (5 bases). The V gene lost 2 bases and the J gene lost 4 bases, with 12 bases spanning the gap. The CDR3 runs to 15 residues. The germline V gene encodes CDR1 MNHEY and CDR2 SVGAGI. In nucleotides, the CDR3 is TGTGCCAGCAGTTACAGCCAGGGAACGGGAAACACCATATATTTT. Its protein product is CASSYSQGTGNTIYF.

The V gene is TRBV2, the J gene TRBJ1-5; tentative D call: TRBD1 (5 bases). The CDR3 is made up of 14 amino acids. Trimming took off 6 bases at V and 5 bases at J, with 14 bases between the two ends. Looked up from germline, CDR1 is SNHLY and CDR2 is FYNNEI. The CDR3 sequence is CASSAQGIDQPQHF. The CDR3, as DNA: TGTGCCAGCAGCGCCCAGGGTATTGATCAGCCCCAGCATTTT.

The chain has TRBV6-1 and TRBJ1-1, with D tentatively TRBD1 (6 bases). The CDR3 covers 13 residues. Germline V gene sequence: CDR1 MNHNS, CDR2 SASEGT. V shed 6 bases and J shed 1 base, with 9 bases lying between them. This CDR3 reads CASRDSGNTEAFF. The CDR3 nucleotides are TGTGCCAGCAGGGACAGCGGGAACACTGAAGCTTTCTTT.

V usage is TRBV5-1 and J usage is TRBJ1-6; maybe TRBD1 (5 bases). With 0 bases removed from V and 5 bases from J, the gap between germline ends came to 9 bases. CDR3 length: 15 residues. From germline, CDR1 is SGHRS and CDR2 YFSETQ. The CDR3 DNA reads TGCGCCAGCAGCTTGGGACAGTCGAATAATTCACCCCTCCACTTT. As protein: CASSLGQSNNSPLHF.

The J gene is TRBJ1-4, the V gene TRBV9; 9 bases align to TRBD1. There are 17 residues in the CDR3. CDR1 and CDR2 from the germline V gene are SGDLS and YYNGEE. V was pared by 0 bases and J by 7 bases, with 10 bases of the junction left unmatched. The CDR3 nucleotides read TGTGCCAGCAGCGTAGCCGGCACAGGGGGCGCGGGTGAAAAACTGTTTTTT. Amino acid sequence: CASSVAGTGGAGEKLFF.

The chain combines TRBV7-9 with TRBJ2-1; 7 bases map to TRBD1. V was pared by 7 bases and J by 4 bases, with 7 bases of the junction left unmatched. Germline loops: CDR1 SEHNR, CDR2 FQNEAQ (reference sequence). This CDR3 comprises 14 residues. The DNA of the CDR3 is TGTGCCAGCACCCCGGGACAGCAATACAATGAGCAGTTCTTC. It specifies CASTPGQQYNEQFF.

The CDR3 reads CASSQGPVKFF. DNA of the CDR3: TGTGCCAGCAGCCAAGGCCCTGTAAAGTTCTTC. The chain joins TRBV14 to TRBJ2-1; D remains ambiguous. Germline V gene data show CDR1 as SGHDN and CDR2 as FVKESK. There are 11 residues in the CDR3. Trimming shortened V by 1 base and J by 14 bases, and 9 bases separated the two germline ends.

The chain carries TRBV27 and TRBJ1-1, with D uncertain. This CDR3 contains 14 residues. From germline, CDR1 is MNHEY and CDR2 SMNVEV (reference sequence). Trimming removed 5 bases from V and 4 bases from J, with 14 bases in between. In nucleotides, the CDR3 is TGTGCCAGCAGTCTTAGAGGGAGGTTCACTGAAGCTTTCTTT. Protein sequence: CASSLRGRFTEAFF.

In DNA, the CDR3 is TGTGCCAGCAGGTTACAGGGGGACTCTGGAAACACCATATATTTT. It translates to CASRLQGDSGNTIYF. This rearrangement joins TRBV6-1 to TRBJ1-3; 8 nucleotides align to TRBD1. This CDR3 comprises 15 residues. After removal of 6 bases from V and 0 bases from J, the junction contained 4 bases not matched to a gene. Germline V CDR1 and CDR2: MNHNS, SASEGT.

The chain is built from TRBV27 and TRBJ2-1, with TRBD2 matching over 7 bases. Looked up from germline, CDR1 is MNHEY and CDR2 is SMNVEV (reference sequence). After removal of 4 bases from V and 9 bases from J, the junction contained 9 bases not matched to a gene. There are 14 residues in the CDR3. CDR3 DNA sequence: TGTGCCAGCAGTTCCCTCGGACTAGGTGGTGAGCAGTTCTTC. It yields the protein CASSSLGLGGEQFF.